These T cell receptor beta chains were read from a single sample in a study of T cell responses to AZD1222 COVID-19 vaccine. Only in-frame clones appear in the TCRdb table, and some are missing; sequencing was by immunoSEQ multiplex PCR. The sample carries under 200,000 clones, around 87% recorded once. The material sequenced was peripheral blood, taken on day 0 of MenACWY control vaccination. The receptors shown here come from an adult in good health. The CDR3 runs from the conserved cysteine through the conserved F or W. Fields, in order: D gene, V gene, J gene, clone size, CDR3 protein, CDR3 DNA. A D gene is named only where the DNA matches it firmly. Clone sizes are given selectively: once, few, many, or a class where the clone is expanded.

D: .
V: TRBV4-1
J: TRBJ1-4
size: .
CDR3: CASSQDGTSGEKLFF
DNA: TGCGCCAGCAGCCAAGACGGGACCTCTGGTGAAAAACTGTTTTTT

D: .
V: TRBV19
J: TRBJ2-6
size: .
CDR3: CASSISGSGANVLTF
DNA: TGTGCCAGTAGTATCTCCGGCTCTGGGGCCAACGTCCTGACTTTC

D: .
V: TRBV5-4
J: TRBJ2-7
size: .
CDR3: CASSLVGGREQYF
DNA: TGTGCCAGCAGCTTGGTGGGGGGCCGGGAGCAGTACTTC

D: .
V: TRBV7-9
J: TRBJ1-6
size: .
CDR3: CASSLEALALGSPLHF
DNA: TGTGCCAGCAGCTTAGAGGCGTTGGCCTTAGGTTCACCCCTCCACTTT

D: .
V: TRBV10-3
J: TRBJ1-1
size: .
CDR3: CAISSGTQNTEAFF
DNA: TGTGCCATCAGTTCCGGGACACAGAACACTGAAGCTTTCTTT

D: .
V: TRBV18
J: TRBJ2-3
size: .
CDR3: CASSPLALRGTDTQYF
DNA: TGTGCCAGCTCACCCCTAGCCTTAAGGGGGACAGATACGCAGTATTTT

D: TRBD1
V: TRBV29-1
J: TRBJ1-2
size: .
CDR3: CSVRGTGFNYGYTF
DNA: TGCAGCGTTAGAGGGACAGGTTTTAACTATGGCTACACCTTC

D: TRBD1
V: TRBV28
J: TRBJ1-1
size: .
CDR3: CASRRQGGNTEAFF
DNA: TGTGCCAGCCGCAGACAGGGAGGGAACACTGAAGCTTTCTTT

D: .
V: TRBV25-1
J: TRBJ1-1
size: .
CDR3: CASSQVGNTEAFF
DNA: TGTGCCAGCAGTCAAGTCGGGAACACTGAAGCTTTCTTT

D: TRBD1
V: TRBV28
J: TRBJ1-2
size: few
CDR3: CASSSERQGAGYTF
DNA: TGTGCCAGCAGTTCCGAACGACAGGGAGCAGGCTACACCTTC

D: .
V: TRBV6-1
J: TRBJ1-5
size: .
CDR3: CASSDQQGGQPQHF
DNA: TGTGCCAGCAGTGACCAACAGGGTGGGCAGCCCCAGCATTTT

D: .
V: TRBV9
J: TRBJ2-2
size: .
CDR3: CASSPNTGELFF
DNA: TGTGCCAGCAGCCCGAACACCGGGGAGCTGTTTTTT

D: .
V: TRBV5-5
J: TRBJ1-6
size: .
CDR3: CASSLALDLRYSPLHF
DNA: TGTGCCAGCAGCTTGGCCTTGGACCTCCGCTACTCACCCCTCCACTTT

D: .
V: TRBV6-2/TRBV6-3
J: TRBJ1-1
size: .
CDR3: CASSQTPGASEAFF
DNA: TGTGCCAGCAGCCAAACTCCAGGGGCCTCCGAAGCTTTCTTT

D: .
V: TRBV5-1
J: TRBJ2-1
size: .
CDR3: CEIRGAPRAINEQFF
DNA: TGCGAAATCAGAGGGGCCCCCCGAGCCATTAATGAGCAGTTCTTC

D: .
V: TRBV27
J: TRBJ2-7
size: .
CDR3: CASSSYYEQYF
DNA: TGTGCCAGCAGTTCGTACTACGAGCAGTACTTC

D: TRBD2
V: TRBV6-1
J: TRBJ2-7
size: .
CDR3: CASSGASGRSYEQYF
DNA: TGTGCCAGCAGTGGAGCTAGCGGACGCTCCTACGAGCAGTACTTC

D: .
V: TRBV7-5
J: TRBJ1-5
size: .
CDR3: CARSKRILGNQPQHF
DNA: TGTGCCAGAAGCAAAAGAATATTGGGCAATCAGCCCCAGCATTTT

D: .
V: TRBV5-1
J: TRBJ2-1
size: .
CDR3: CASRGELARSYNEQFF
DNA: TGCGCCAGCAGAGGGGAATTAGCGCGCTCCTACAATGAGCAGTTCTTC

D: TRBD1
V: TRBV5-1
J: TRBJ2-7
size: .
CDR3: CASKHLGQGTHEQYF
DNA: TGCGCCAGCAAACACCTGGGACAGGGTACCCACGAGCAGTACTTC

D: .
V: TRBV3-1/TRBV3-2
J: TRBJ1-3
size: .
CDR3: CASSLGNTIYF
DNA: TGTGCCAGCAGCCTGGGAAACACCATATATTTT

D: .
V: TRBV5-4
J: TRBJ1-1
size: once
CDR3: CAIQMNTEAFF
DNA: TGTGCCATCCAGATGAACACTGAAGCTTTCTTT

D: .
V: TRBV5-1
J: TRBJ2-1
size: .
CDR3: CASSFSDPYNEQFF
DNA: TGCGCCAGCAGCTTTAGTGACCCGTACAATGAGCAGTTCTTC

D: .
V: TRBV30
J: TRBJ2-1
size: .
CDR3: CAWSVGGEVYEQFF
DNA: TGTGCCTGGAGTGTGGGCGGGGAGGTCTATGAGCAGTTCTTC

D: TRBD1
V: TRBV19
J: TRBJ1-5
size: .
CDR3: CASSVRTGGQPQHF
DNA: TGTGCCAGTAGTGTCCGGACAGGGGGTCAGCCCCAGCATTTT

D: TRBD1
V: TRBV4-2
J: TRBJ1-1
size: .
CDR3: CASSQAGTVDTEAFF
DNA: TGTGCCAGCAGCCAAGCCGGGACAGTTGACACTGAAGCTTTCTTT

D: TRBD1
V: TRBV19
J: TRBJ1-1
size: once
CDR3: CASTEDRLNTEAFF
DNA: TGTGCCAGTACCGAGGACAGGCTGAACACTGAAGCTTTCTTT

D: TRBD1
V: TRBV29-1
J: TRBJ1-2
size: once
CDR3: CSVAQGLNYGYTF
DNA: TGCAGCGTGGCACAGGGGTTAAACTATGGCTACACCTTC

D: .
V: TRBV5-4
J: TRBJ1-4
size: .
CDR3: CASRGATNEKLFF
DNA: TGTGCCAGCCGGGGGGCAACTAATGAAAAACTGTTTTTT

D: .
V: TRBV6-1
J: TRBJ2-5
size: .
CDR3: CASSEVEQETQYF
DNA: TGTGCCAGCAGTGAAGTTGAACAAGAGACCCAGTACTTC

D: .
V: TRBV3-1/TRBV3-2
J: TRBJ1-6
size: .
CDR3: CASSNPKGGPRSPLHF
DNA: TGTGCCAGCAGCAACCCCAAGGGAGGCCCCCGATCACCCCTCCACTTT

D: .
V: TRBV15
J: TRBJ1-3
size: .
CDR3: CATSRDRAPGNTIYF
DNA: TGTGCCACCAGCAGAGACAGGGCACCTGGAAACACCATATATTTT

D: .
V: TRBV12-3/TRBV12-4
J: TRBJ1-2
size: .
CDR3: CASSPRESGGYTF
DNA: TGTGCCAGCAGCCCCAGGGAATCTGGCGGCTACACCTTC

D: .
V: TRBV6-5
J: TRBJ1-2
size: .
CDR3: CASSLTPVYGYTF
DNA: TGTGCCAGCAGTCTAACCCCAGTATATGGCTACACCTTC

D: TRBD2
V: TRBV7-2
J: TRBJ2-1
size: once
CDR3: CASSLRLAGGSRNEQFF
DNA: TGTGCCAGCAGCTTACGACTAGCGGGGGGGTCTCGTAATGAGCAGTTCTTC

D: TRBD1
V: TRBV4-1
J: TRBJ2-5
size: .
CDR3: CASSQVGQGEETQYF
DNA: TGCGCCAGCAGCCAAGTGGGACAGGGGGAAGAGACCCAGTACTTC

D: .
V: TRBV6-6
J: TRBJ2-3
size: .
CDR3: CASSPGPVTDTQYF
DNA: TGTGCCAGCAGCCCCGGCCCCGTCACAGATACGCAGTATTTT

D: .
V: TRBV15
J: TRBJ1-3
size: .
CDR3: CATSRAGNTIYF
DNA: TGTGCCACCAGCAGAGCCGGAAACACCATATATTTT

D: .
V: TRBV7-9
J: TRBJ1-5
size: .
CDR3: CASSWGGGQPQHF
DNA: TGTGCCAGCAGCTGGGGGGGTGGCCAGCCCCAGCATTTT

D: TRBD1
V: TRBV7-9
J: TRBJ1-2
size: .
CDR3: CASSLGTGKAYGYTF
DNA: TGTGCCAGCAGCTTAGGGACAGGGAAGGCCTATGGCTACACCTTC

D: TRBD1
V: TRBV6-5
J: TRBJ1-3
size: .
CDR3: CASSRQGLIGNTIYF
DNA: TGTGCCAGCAGTAGACAGGGTTTGATCGGAAACACCATATATTTT

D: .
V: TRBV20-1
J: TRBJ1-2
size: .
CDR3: CSARPQNGYTF
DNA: TGCAGTGCTAGACCACAGAATGGCTACACCTTC

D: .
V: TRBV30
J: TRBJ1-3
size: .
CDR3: CAWSVGPAQRAGNTIYF
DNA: TGTGCCTGGAGTGTTGGGCCAGCCCAAAGGGCCGGAAACACCATATATTTT

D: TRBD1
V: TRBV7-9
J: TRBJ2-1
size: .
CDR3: CASRPTGTADGEQFF
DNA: TGTGCCAGCAGACCGACCGGGACAGCGGATGGTGAGCAGTTCTTC

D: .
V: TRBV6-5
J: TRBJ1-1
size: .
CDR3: CASSDSQGRAEAFF
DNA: TGTGCCAGCAGTGACTCACAGGGTCGGGCTGAAGCTTTCTTT

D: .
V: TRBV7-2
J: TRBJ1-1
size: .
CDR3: CASSLDRVNTEAFF
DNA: TGTGCCAGCAGCTTAGACAGAGTGAACACTGAAGCTTTCTTT